The clone carrying this T cell receptor (beta chain) has more than one count but fewer than ten. Sequencing libraries for TCR beta were prepared with iRepertoire HTBI primers and Arm-PCR of CDR3 regions. TCRdb passed the multiplex PCR reads through MiXCR, listing each CDR3 protein once. The sample yields about 450,000 distinct CDR3 sequences, about a sixth seen once. Germline CDR1 reads DFQATT; CDR2 reads SNEGSKA (reference sequence). Germline trimming cut 3 bases from V and 2 bases from J; bases unmatched to any gene: 7. CDR3 length equals 15 residues. The time point denotes: newly diagnosed GD, antithyroid drugs for less than 3 months. RNA from PBMCs was the source of the TCR library. These data belong to a study of regulatory T cells in long-lasting Graves disease. These sequences were also reported in another study, on T cells in Graves' hyperthyroidism and ophthalmopathy.

V and J are TRBV20-1 and TRBJ1-5, with TRBD1 identical over 7 bases. The input for sequencing was peripheral blood mononuclear cells (PBMCs), taken at new diagnosis, from a patient treated with antithyroid drugs. The origin of this receptor is a woman aged 25 to 45 with Graves disease. The CDR3 protein is CSARKGGGGNQPQHF. CDR3 DNA: TGCAGTGCTAGGAAAGGGGGCGGTGGCAATCAGCCCCAGCATTTT.